This record concerns one TCR beta chain sequence. Its antigen is still unknown. Qualities for individual bases were not recorded, and no much larger clone is one base off. TCR sequencing with the immunoSEQ assay provided the T-cell fraction in tumor and uninvolved lung tissue. In the original analysis: In the survival analysis, patients were divided into a high T-cell fraction group (upper tertile) and a low T-cell fraction group (lower two tertiles), and the two groups were compared using a log-rank test. A signed-rank test was used to test differences in T-cell fraction between paired tumor and uninvolved lung samples. The table was pulled from immuneACCESS by TCRdb, which kept in-frame rearrangements only. Such tables lose some clones; where checked, under half of the loss comes from unresolved V genes, and the rest has no known cause. The DNA was the basis for D and trimming; V, J and clone size are from that table. Counted in this sample were some 15,000 clones; roughly 88% of them appeared once. The ten largest make up about 4% of the sample.

The source of the sample is a study of tumor-infiltrating lymphocytes in localized non-small cell lung cancer (dated by TCRdb to the early 2020s). Looking at the study overall: Several histologies were represented in the cohort, which also included both smokers and never-smokers as well as patients whose samples were collected after neoadjuvant chemotherapy. For approximately 50 patients, immunoSEQ T-cell fraction was compared between paired tumor and uninvolved lung. In total, the ICON cohort consisted of approximately 160 surgical patients with localized non-small cell lung cancer who had their tumors resected. Resected tumor tissue and uninvolved lung tissue described as non-adjacent to the tumor were contributed by each patient, with both tissues obtained from the same patient. Flow cytometry, multiplex immunofluorescence, RNA-seq, exome sequencing and proteomics were applied to the same patients as TCR sequencing, which was one of several integrated assays.

Reading the germline V gene (reference sequence) gives CDR1 WNHNN and CDR2 SYGVQD. The CDR3 sequence holds 13 residues, the cysteine and phenylalanine included. Solely the CDR3 DNA is kept, with 39 bases framed from the first base. The germline ends are 8 bases apart after V is trimmed by 4 bases and J by 1 base. The first patient joined ICON in the first half of 2016, and enrollment wrapped up when the last patient was enrolled in the second half of 2018. In a subcohort of approximately 76 patients, fresh tumor and matched uninvolved tissue were collected for in-depth immune analyses, with TCR sequencing among those analyses. TCR sequencing was performed on DNA isolated from bulk tissue, without cell sorting. Beyond this particular receptor, the publication reports: In line with immunofluorescence CD3 counts, TCRbeta sequencing supported higher T cell infiltration in tumors compared with uninvolved lung tissue. Different pieces of the same tissue were used for different assays, so technical variation could not be separated from intratumor heterogeneity. TCR-derived T-cell fraction did not differ between the flow cytometry-defined immunotypes IM1 (good prognosis) and IM2 (poor prognosis). Assay coverage differed among patients according to how much tissue was available, so only a subset of the cohort had TCR sequencing.

Sequencing input: uninvolved lung tissue not adjacent to the tumor. This sequence uses TRBV10-1 and TRBJ2-7; TRBD2 is perhaps the D gene, given 6 matching bases. This TCR came from a human donor with non-small cell lung cancer. CDR3 protein: CASSVGLSYEQYF. The DNA sequence reads TGCGCCAGCAGTGTAGGACTATCCTACGAGCAGTACTTC.